A selection of T cell receptor beta chains follows, all from one sample in a study of T cell repertoires in cytomegalovirus infection. Their recognized antigens are unknown. MiXCR, applied by TCRdb to the reads, yields one record per CDR3 protein. Among about 74,000 distinct CDR3 sequences, about 27% were seen once, and the ten largest hold 59%. The starting material was CD8+ T cells from cultured PBMCs, obtained from culture after CMV antigen stimulation. Receptor source: a human donor in good health (CMV status not recorded). Some clones in this sample may be carry-over from other donors' samples. The CDR3 runs from the conserved cysteine through the conserved F or W. A D gene is named only where the DNA matches it firmly. The size entry is marked missing in some rows and otherwise reads once, few, many or a size class.

clone_size: once; d_call: -; j_call: TRBJ1-1; v_call: TRBV19; cdr3_aa: CATQSGGNTEAFF; cdr3_nt: TGTGCCACCCAATCCGGGGGGAACACTGAAGCTTTCTTT
clone_size: -; d_call: -; j_call: TRBJ1-1; v_call: TRBV27; cdr3_aa: CASTSGDTEAFF; cdr3_nt: TGTGCCAGCACTTCGGGGGACACTGAAGCTTTCTTT
clone_size: -; d_call: TRBD2; j_call: TRBJ2-2; v_call: TRBV6-6; cdr3_aa: CASALGGSGELFF; cdr3_nt: TGTGCCAGCGCTTTGGGAGGGTCCGGGGAGCTGTTTTTT
clone_size: -; d_call: TRBD1; j_call: TRBJ2-3; v_call: TRBV4-3; cdr3_aa: CASSQETGQGDTDTQYF; cdr3_nt: TGCGCCAGCAGCCAAGAAACGGGACAGGGGGACACAGATACGCAGTATTTT
clone_size: few; d_call: -; j_call: TRBJ2-7; v_call: TRBV27; cdr3_aa: CASSPPGGEQYF; cdr3_nt: TGTGCCAGCAGCCCCCCCGGAGGCGAGCAGTACTTC
clone_size: few; d_call: TRBD1; j_call: TRBJ1-2; v_call: TRBV7-9; cdr3_aa: CASSNPTGRDLGYTF; cdr3_nt: TGTGCCAGCAGCAACCCGACAGGGAGGGATTTGGGCTACACCTTC
clone_size: -; d_call: -; j_call: TRBJ1-6; v_call: TRBV2; cdr3_aa: CASSPQDTLYNSPLHF; cdr3_nt: TGTGCCAGCAGTCCCCAGGACACACTCTATAATTCACCCCTCCACTTT
clone_size: many; d_call: -; j_call: TRBJ2-5; v_call: TRBV6-2/TRBV6-3; cdr3_aa: CASSYPTAQETQYF; cdr3_nt: TGTGCCAGCAGTTACCCGACAGCTCAAGAGACCCAGTACTTC
clone_size: many; d_call: TRBD2; j_call: TRBJ2-2; v_call: TRBV7-2; cdr3_aa: CASSLFAGGQAGELFF; cdr3_nt: TGTGCCAGCAGCCTCTTTGCGGGGGGCCAAGCCGGGGAGCTGTTTTTT
clone_size: -; d_call: TRBD1; j_call: TRBJ1-5; v_call: TRBV12-3/TRBV12-4; cdr3_aa: CASSSESTGFAQPQHF; cdr3_nt: TGTGCCAGCAGTTCCGAATCGACAGGGTTCGCTCAGCCCCAGCATTTT
clone_size: many; d_call: TRBD2; j_call: TRBJ2-1; v_call: TRBV7-6; cdr3_aa: CASSLAGASGGLSYNEQFF; cdr3_nt: TGTGCCAGCAGCTTAGCGGGGGCTAGCGGGGGCCTCTCCTACAATGAGCAGTTCTTC
clone_size: -; d_call: -; j_call: TRBJ2-2; v_call: TRBV9; cdr3_aa: CASSVVPSTGELFF; cdr3_nt: TGTGCCAGCAGCGTAGTGCCGAGCACCGGGGAGCTGTTTTTT
clone_size: many; d_call: -; j_call: TRBJ2-3; v_call: TRBV7-2; cdr3_aa: CASSLATSQADTQYF; cdr3_nt: TGTGCCAGCAGCTTAGCAACATCCCAGGCAGATACGCAGTATTTT
clone_size: -; d_call: TRBD1; j_call: TRBJ1-5; v_call: TRBV5-6; cdr3_aa: CASSLGTGASQPQHF; cdr3_nt: TGTGCCAGCAGCCTTGGGACAGGGGCTAGTCAGCCCCAGCATTTT
clone_size: few; d_call: TRBD1; j_call: TRBJ1-1; v_call: TRBV27; cdr3_aa: CASLPTRGPTEAFF; cdr3_nt: TGTGCCAGCCTTCCAACCAGGGGGCCGACTGAAGCTTTCTTT
clone_size: many; d_call: -; j_call: TRBJ2-7; v_call: TRBV2; cdr3_aa: CASSWIPYEQYF; cdr3_nt: TGTGCCAGCAGTTGGATTCCCTACGAGCAGTACTTC
clone_size: -; d_call: TRBD2; j_call: TRBJ2-3; v_call: TRBV28; cdr3_aa: CASRTGLAGGTDTQYF; cdr3_nt: TGTGCCAGCAGGACGGGACTAGCGGGGGGCACAGATACGCAGTATTTT
clone_size: -; d_call: -; j_call: TRBJ1-1; v_call: TRBV7-9; cdr3_aa: CASSHIEANTEAFF; cdr3_nt: TGTGCCAGCAGCCACATAGAGGCGAACACTGAAGCTTTCTTT
clone_size: few; d_call: -; j_call: TRBJ1-1; v_call: TRBV6-6; cdr3_aa: CASSTPVTEAFF; cdr3_nt: TGTGCCAGCAGTACACCGGTGACTGAAGCTTTCTTT